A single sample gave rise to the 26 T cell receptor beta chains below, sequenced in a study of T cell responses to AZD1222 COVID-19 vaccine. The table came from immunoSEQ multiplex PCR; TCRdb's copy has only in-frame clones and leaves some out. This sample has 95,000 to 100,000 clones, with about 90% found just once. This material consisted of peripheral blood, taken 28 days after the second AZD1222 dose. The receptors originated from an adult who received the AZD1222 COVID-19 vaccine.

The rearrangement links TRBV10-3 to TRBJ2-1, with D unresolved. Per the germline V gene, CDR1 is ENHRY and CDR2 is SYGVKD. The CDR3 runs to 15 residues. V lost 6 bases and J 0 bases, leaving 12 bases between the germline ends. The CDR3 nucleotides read TGTGCCATCAGCCCGAGAGAGGACTCCTACAATGAGCAGTTCTTC. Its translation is CAISPREDSYNEQFF.

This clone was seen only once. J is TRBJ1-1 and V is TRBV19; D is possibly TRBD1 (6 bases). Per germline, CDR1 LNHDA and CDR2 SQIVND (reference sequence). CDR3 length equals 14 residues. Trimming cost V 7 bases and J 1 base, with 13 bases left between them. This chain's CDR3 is CASNWRGGNTEAFF. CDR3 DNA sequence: TGTGCCAGTAACTGGAGGGGGGGGAACACTGAAGCTTTCTTT.

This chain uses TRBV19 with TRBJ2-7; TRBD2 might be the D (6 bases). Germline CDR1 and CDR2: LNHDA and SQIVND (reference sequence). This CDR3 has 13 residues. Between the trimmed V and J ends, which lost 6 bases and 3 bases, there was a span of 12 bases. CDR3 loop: CASSGGTLYEQYF. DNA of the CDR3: TGTGCCAGTAGCGGAGGGACTCTCTACGAGCAGTACTTC.

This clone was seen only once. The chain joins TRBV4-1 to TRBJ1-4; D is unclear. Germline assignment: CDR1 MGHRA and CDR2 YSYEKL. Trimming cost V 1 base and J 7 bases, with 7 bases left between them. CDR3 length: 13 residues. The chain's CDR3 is CASSQVDCEKLFF. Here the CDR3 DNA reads TGCGCCAGCAGCCAAGTAGACTGTGAAAAACTGTTTTTT.

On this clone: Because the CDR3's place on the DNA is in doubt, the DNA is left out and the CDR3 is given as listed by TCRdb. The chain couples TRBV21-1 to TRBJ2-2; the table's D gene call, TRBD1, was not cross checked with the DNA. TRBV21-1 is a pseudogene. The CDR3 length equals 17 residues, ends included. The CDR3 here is CASRTVAQGASTGELFF.

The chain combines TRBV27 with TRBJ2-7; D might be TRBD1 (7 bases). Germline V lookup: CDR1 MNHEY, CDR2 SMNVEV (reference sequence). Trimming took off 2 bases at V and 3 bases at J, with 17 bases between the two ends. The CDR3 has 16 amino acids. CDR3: CASSLRQGLTYYEQYF. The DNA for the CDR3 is TGTGCCAGCAGTTTACGACAGGGACTTACTTACTACGAGCAGTACTTC.

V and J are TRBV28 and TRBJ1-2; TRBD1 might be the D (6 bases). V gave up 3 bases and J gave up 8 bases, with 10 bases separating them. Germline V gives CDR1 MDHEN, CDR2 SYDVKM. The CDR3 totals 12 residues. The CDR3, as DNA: TGTGCCAGCAGTTTTTCAGGGGTCGGCTACACCTTC. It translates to CASSFSGVGYTF.

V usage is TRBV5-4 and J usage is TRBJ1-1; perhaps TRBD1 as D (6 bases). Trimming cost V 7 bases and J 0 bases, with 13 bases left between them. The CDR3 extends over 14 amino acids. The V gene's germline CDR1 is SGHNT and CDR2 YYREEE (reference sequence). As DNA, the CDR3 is TGTGCCAGCGGAAGCAGGGGCATGAACACTGAAGCTTTCTTT. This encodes CASGSRGMNTEAFF.

The CDR3 DNA follows: TGCGCCAGCAGCTGGGGACAGGGTGGTGGCTACACCTTC. Amino acid sequence: CASSWGQGGGYTF. This chain connects TRBV5-1 to TRBJ1-2, with 9 bases fitting TRBD1. With 3 bases clipped from V and 7 bases from J, the junction kept 4 bases outside the gene matches. The CDR3 contains 13 residues. Germline V gene lookup returns CDR1 SGHRS and CDR2 YFSETQ. The variable domain in full, with the rest retrieved from reference TRBV5-1 and TRBJ1-2, is KAGVTQTPRYLIKTRGQQVTLSCSPISGHRSVSWYQQTPGQGLQFLFEYFSETQRNKGNFPGRFSGRQFSNSRSEMNVSTLELGDSALYLCASSWGQGGGYTFGSGTRLTVV.

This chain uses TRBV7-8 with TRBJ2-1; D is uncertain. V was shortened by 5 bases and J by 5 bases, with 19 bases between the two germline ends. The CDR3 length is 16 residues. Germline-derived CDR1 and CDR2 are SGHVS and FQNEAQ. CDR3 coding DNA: TGTGCCAGCAGCCTACGTCTAGAGAACTGGGACAATGAGCAGTTCTTC. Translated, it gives CASSLRLENWDNEQFF.

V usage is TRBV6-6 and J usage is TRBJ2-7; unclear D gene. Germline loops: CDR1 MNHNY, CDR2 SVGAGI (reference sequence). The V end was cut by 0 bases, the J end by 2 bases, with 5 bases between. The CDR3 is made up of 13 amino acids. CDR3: CASSYSSTYEQYF. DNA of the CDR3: TGTGCCAGCAGTTACTCGAGCACCTACGAGCAGTACTTC.

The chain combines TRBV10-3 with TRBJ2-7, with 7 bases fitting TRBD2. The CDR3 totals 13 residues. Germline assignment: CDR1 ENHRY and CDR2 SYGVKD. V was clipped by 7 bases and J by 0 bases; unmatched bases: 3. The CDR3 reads CAITSGISYEQYF. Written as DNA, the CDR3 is TGTGCCATCACTAGCGGTATCTCCTACGAGCAGTACTTC.

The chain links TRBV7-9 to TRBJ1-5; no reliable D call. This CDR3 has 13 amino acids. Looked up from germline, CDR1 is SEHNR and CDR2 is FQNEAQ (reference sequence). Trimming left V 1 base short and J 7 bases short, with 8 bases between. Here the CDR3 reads CASSLDSEQPQHF. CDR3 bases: TGTGCCAGCAGCTTAGATTCGGAGCAGCCCCAGCATTTT. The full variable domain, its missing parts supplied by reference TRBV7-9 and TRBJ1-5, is DTGVSQNPRHKITKRGQNVTFRCDPISEHNRLYWYRQTLGQGPEFLTYFQNEAQLEKSRLLSDRFSAERPKGSFSTLEIQRTEQGDSAMYLCASSLDSEQPQHFGDGTRLSIL.

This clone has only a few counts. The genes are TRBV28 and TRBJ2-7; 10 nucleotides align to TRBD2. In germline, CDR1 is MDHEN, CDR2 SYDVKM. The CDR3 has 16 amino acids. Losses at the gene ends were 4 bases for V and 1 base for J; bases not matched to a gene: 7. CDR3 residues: CASSSIRLAGSYEQYF. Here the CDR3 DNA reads TGTGCCAGCAGTTCAATCCGACTAGCGGGTTCCTACGAGCAGTACTTC.

CDR3 DNA sequence: TGTGCCAGCTCTCCTTCCCTAGCGGACTCTTCCTACGAGCAGTACTTC. Encoded protein: CASSPSLADSSYEQYF. This rearrangement joins TRBV18 to TRBJ2-7; 7 bases line up with TRBD2. The germline CDR1 and CDR2 sequences are KGHSH and LQKENI. J gave up 1 base and V 6 bases, and 12 bases lay outside the gene matches. The CDR3 runs to 16 residues.

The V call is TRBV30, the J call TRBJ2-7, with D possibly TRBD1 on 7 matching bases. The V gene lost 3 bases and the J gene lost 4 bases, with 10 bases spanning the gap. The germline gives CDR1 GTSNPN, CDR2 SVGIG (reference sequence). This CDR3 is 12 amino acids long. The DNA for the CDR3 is TGTGCCTGGAGGGCGGGACAGTACGAGCAGTACTTC. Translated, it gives CAWRAGQYEQYF.

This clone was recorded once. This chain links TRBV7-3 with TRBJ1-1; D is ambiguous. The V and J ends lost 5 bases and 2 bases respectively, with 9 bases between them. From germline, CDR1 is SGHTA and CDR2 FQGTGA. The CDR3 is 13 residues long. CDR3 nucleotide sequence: TGTGCCAGCAGCGTCGGACCTAACACTGAAGCTTTCTTT. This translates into CASSVGPNTEAFF.

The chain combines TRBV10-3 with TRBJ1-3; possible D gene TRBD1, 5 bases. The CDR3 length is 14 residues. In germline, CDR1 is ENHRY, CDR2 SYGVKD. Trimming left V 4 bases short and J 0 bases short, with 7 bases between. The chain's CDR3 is CAISGGDSGNTIYF. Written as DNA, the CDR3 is TGTGCCATCAGTGGGGGGGACTCTGGAAACACCATATATTTT.

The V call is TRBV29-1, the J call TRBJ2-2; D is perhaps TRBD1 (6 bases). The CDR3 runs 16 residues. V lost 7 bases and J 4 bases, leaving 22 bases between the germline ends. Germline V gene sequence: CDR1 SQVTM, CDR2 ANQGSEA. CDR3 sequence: CSAETPTGLITGELFF. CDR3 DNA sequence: TGCAGCGCCGAAACCCCTACAGGGCTAATCACCGGGGAGCTGTTTTTT.

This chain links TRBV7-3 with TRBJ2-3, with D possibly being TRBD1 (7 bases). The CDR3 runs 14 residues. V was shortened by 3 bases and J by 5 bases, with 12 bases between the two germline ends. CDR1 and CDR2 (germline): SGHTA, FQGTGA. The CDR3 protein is CASSFSGGRDTQYF. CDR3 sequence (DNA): TGTGCCAGCAGCTTCTCAGGGGGGAGAGATACGCAGTATTTT. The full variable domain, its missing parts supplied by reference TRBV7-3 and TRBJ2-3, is GAGVSQTPSNKVTEKGKYVELRCDPISGHTALYWYRQSLGQGPEFLIYFQGTGAADDSGLPNDRFFAVRPEGSVSTLKIQRTERGDSAVYLCASSFSGGRDTQYFGPGTRLTVL.

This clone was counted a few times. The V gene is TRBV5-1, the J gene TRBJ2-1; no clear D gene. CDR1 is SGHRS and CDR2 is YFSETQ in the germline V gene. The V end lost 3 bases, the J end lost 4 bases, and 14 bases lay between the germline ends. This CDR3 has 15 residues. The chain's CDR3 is CASSSIENPYNEQFF. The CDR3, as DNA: TGCGCCAGCAGCTCCATAGAGAATCCTTACAATGAGCAGTTCTTC.

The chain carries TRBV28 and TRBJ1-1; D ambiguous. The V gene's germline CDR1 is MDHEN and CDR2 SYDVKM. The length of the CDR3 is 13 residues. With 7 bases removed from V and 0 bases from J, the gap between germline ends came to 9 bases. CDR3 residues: CASMQRMNTEAFF. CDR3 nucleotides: TGTGCCAGCATGCAGAGAATGAACACTGAAGCTTTCTTT.

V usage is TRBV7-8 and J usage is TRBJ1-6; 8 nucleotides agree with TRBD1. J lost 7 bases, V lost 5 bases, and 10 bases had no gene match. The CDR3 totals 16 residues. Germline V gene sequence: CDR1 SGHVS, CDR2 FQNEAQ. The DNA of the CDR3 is TGTGCCAGCAGCCAACCAGGGGGCGCGGGAAATTCACCCCTCCACTTT. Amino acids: CASSQPGGAGNSPLHF.

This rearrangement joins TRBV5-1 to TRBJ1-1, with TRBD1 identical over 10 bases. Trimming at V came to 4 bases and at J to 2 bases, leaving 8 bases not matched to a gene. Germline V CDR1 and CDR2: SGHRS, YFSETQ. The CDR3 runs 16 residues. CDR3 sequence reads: CASSRGQGTTNTEAFF. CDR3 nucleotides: TGCGCCAGCAGCAGGGGACAGGGGACTACTAACACTGAAGCTTTCTTT.

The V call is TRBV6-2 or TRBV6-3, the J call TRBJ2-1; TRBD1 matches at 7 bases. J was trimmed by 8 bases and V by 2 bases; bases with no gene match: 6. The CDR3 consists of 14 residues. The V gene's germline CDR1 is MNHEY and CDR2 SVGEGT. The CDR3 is CASSYRVGGDEQFF. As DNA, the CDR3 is TGTGCCAGCAGTTACCGGGTAGGGGGCGATGAGCAGTTCTTC.

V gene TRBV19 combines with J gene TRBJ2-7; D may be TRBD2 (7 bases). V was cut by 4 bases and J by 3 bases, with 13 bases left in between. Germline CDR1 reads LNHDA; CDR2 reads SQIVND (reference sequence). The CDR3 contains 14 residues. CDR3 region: CASSTGRGYYEQYF. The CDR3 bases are TGTGCCAGTAGTACAGGGAGGGGGTACTACGAGCAGTACTTC.